Listed below are T cell receptor beta chains from one sample, sequenced in a study of blood T cells in healthy people across ages. From the 5' RACE reads, TCRdb called clonotypes with MiXCR, one entry per CDR3 protein. The sample has approximately 780,000 distinct CDR3 sequences; 25% to 30% are singletons. These records were also assigned to another study, of T cells of mothers and their children.

The sequenced sample was blood. The origin of the receptors is a boy aged 10-17 years in good health. Both conserved end residues are part of each CDR3. D genes are given only for firm matches. A clone size is listed for some rows: how often the clone was seen (once, few, many), or a class if it is expanded.

abundance	v_gene	j_gene	d_gene	CDR3aa	CDR3nt
-	TRBV30	TRBJ1-2	-	CAWSYRGIYGYTF	TGTGCCTGGAGTTACCGGGGGATCTATGGCTACACCTTC
-	TRBV6-1	TRBJ2-7	-	CATRTASSYEQYF	TGTGCCACCAGGACAGCTAGCTCCTACGAGCAGTACTTC
few	TRBV7-9	TRBJ2-2	-	CASSTERGDAGITGELFF	TGTGCCAGCAGCACTGAGCGAGGTGACGCGGGGATTACCGGGGAGCTGTTTTTT
few	TRBV6-1	TRBJ2-7	-	CASRPWTRGQDEQYF	TGTGCCAGCCGACCTTGGACACGGGGGCAAGACGAGCAGTACTTC
-	TRBV12-3/TRBV12-4	TRBJ2-3	TRBD2	CASRKGLAGGKGGADTQYF	TGTGCCAGCAGGAAAGGACTAGCGGGGGGTAAAGGTGGCGCAGATACGCAGTATTTT
once	TRBV10-2	TRBJ2-5	-	CASSESGQGTQYF	TGCGCCAGCAGCGAGAGCGGCCAAGGGACCCAGTACTTC
few	TRBV14	TRBJ2-3	-	CASSRGTSSTDTQYF	TGTGCCAGCAGCCGAGGGACCAGTAGCACAGATACGCAGTATTTT
few	TRBV5-1	TRBJ2-4	TRBD1	CASSLHPGTALTNIQYF	TGCGCCAGCAGCCTCCACCCCGGGACAGCACTAACAAACATTCAGTACTTC
-	TRBV2	TRBJ2-3	TRBD2	CASRKGLRRESTDTQYF	TGTGCCAGCAGGAAAGGGCTGAGGCGGGAGAGCACAGATACGCAGTATTTT
few	TRBV20-1	TRBJ1-4	TRBD1	CSARDATGNEKLFF	TGCAGTGCTAGAGATGCGACAGGGAATGAAAAACTGTTTTTT